This T cell receptor (beta chain) comes out of a study of blood T cell repertoires in COVID-19. Whole-study context: Both acute and convalescent COVID-19 samples were obtained from the United States, Italy and Spain.

The authors' processing: For nucleated cells, counts were estimated from reference gene primer amplification. Libraries were prepared by immunoSEQ multiplex PCR; TCRdb keeps only in-frame clonotypes and omits some of them. That table is the source of V, J and clone size, and D and trimming were worked out from the DNA. The sample records 130,000 to 150,000 clones, roughly 84% being singletons. Germline V gives CDR1 SEHNR, CDR2 FQNEAQ (reference sequence). V lost 1 base and J lost 2; bases outside the gene matches: 3. CDR3 length equals 15 residues. Participants, roughly 18 to 90 years old, spanned some 23 US areas. Within 2 weeks before study entry, exposed participants met a COVID-19 case.

This receptor was identified in a woman aged 45 to 65 who had been exposed to COVID-19. The material sequenced was PBMCs or T cells enriched from blood (not recorded which). The chain has TRBV7-9 and TRBJ1-2; 8 nucleotides agree with TRBD1. Written as DNA, the CDR3 is TGTGCCAGCAGCTTAGTCGCAGGGGGCAACTATGGCTACACCTTC. Its protein product is CASSLVAGGNYGYTF.